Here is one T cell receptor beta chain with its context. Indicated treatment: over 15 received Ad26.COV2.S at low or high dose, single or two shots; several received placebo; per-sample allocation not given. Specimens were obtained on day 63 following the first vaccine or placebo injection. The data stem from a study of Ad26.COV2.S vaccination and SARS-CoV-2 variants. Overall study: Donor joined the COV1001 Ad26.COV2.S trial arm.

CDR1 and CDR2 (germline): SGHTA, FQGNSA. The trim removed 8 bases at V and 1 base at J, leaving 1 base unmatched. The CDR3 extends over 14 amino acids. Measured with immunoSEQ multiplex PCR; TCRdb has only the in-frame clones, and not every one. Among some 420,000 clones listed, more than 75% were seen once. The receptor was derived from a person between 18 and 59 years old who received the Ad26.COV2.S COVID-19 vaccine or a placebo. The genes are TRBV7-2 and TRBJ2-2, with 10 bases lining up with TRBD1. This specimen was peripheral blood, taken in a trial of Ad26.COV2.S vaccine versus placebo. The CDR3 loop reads CASRDRGNTGELFF. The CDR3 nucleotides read TGTGCCAGCCGGGACAGGGGGAACACCGGGGAGCTGTTTTTT.